The 27 T cell receptor beta chains reported below all come from one sample, sequenced in a study of T cell repertoires in cytomegalovirus infection. These receptors' antigens are unknown. TCRdb fed the reads into MiXCR, producing one record per CDR3 protein. The data hold about 89,000 distinct CDR3 sequences, with over 25% observed a single time. The sequencing here drew on CD8+ T cells from cultured PBMCs, taken from culture after CMV antigen stimulation. The receptor source for this set is a human donor in good health (CMV status not recorded). Some clones in this sample may be carry-over from other donors' samples.

The sample holds many counts of this clonotype. The J gene is TRBJ2-2, the V gene TRBV7-6, with D unresolved. The germline V gene encodes CDR1 SGHVS and CDR2 FNYEAQ. The germline V and J ends were trimmed by 6 bases and 7 bases, with 15 bases remaining between them. The CDR3 spans 14 residues. The CDR3 region is CASSTGPGSGELFF. CDR3 coding DNA: TGTGCCAGCAGTACCGGGCCAGGAAGCGGGGAGCTGTTTTTT.

V gene TRBV19 combines with J gene TRBJ2-1; 10 bases are a match to TRBD1. CDR1 LNHDA and CDR2 SQIVND come from the germline V gene (reference sequence). There are 14 residues in the CDR3. Losses at the gene ends were 7 bases for V and 7 bases for J; bases not matched to a gene: 7. CDR3 in amino acids: CASTPTGGRNEQFF. The CDR3 DNA follows: TGTGCCAGTACCCCGACAGGGGGCAGGAATGAGCAGTTCTTC.

The chain is built from TRBV19 and TRBJ1-1, with D perhaps matching TRBD1 (6 bases). The CDR3 runs to 15 residues. The germline gives CDR1 LNHDA, CDR2 SQIVND (reference sequence). V was pared by 3 bases and J by 3 bases, with 14 bases between. The CDR3 region is CASSMAQGGYTEAFF. CDR3 bases: TGTGCCAGTAGTATGGCACAGGGTGGGTACACTGAAGCTTTCTTT.

This clonotype was counted at least ten times. The chain carries TRBV10-3 and TRBJ2-3; 16 bases fit TRBD2. Germline-derived CDR1 and CDR2 are ENHRY and SYGVKD. The CDR3 loop spans 19 amino acids. Unmatched junction bases numbered 9, after V lost 6 bases and J lost 0 bases. The CDR3 region has the DNA TGTGCCATCAGGGAAGGGACTAGCGGGGGGGCAAGAAGCACAGATACGCAGTATTTT. It codes for CAIREGTSGGARSTDTQYF.

J is TRBJ2-1 and V is TRBV9, with D hard to call. The CDR3 covers 15 residues. Germline V CDR1 and CDR2: SGDLS, YYNGEE. V was cut by 4 bases and J by 0 bases, with 11 bases left in between. CDR3 sequence: CASSPYQSSYNEQFF. The CDR3, as DNA: TGTGCCAGCAGCCCTTACCAGAGCTCCTACAATGAGCAGTTCTTC.

The V and J genes are TRBV6-1 and TRBJ1-1, with a possible D match to TRBD1 (5 bases). Germline V CDR1 and CDR2: MNHNS, SASEGT. The CDR3 contains 14 residues. V shed 5 bases and J shed 2 bases, with 12 bases lying between them. The CDR3 loop is CASSYPDSNTEAFF. CDR3 DNA: TGTGCCAGCAGTTACCCCGACAGTAACACTGAAGCTTTCTTT.

Only one count was recorded for this clonotype. The chain carries TRBV24-1 and TRBJ1-1; D gene unclear. The CDR3 contains 13 residues. The V and J ends lost 6 bases and 1 base respectively, with 8 bases between them. Per the germline V gene, CDR1 is KGHDR and CDR2 is SFDVKD. This CDR3 is CATSFGENTEAFF. In DNA form, the CDR3 reads TGTGCCACCAGTTTCGGGGAGAACACTGAAGCTTTCTTT.

The table lists this clonotype with a few counts. The conserved final phenylalanine or tryptophan is absent from the CDR3, which likely points to a read error. It is unclear where the CDR3 begins or ends on the DNA, so no DNA is shown, and the CDR3 is as TCRdb lists it. The J gene is TRBJ2-1, the V gene TRBV3-1; TRBD1, the table's D call, lacks a check against the DNA. The V gene's germline CDR1 is LGHDT and CDR2 YNNKEL (reference sequence). The CDR3 length is 11 residues, termini included. The CDR3 loop is CASSQEGALEL.

This clonotype was found many times. The gene calls are TRBV6-1 and TRBJ1-4; D is ambiguous. Germline V gives CDR1 MNHNS, CDR2 SASEGT. The CDR3 length is 14 residues. V shed 5 bases and J shed 6 bases, with 13 bases lying between them. The CDR3 here is CASSRIVTDEKLFF. CDR3 DNA sequence: TGTGCCAGCAGTAGGATCGTAACGGATGAAAAACTGTTTTTT.

The genes are TRBV7-9 and TRBJ2-1; D remains unclear. Germline V gene lookup returns CDR1 SEHNR and CDR2 FQNEAQ (reference sequence). This CDR3 region has 13 residues. The germline V and J ends were trimmed by 4 bases and 4 bases, with 8 bases remaining between them. This CDR3 reads CASSSQEYNEQFF. The CDR3 DNA follows: TGTGCCAGCAGCTCTCAGGAATACAATGAGCAGTTCTTC.

This sequence joins TRBV6-5 and TRBJ2-5; a weak D match, TRBD1 (5 bases). Germline V gene sequence: CDR1 MNHEY, CDR2 SVGAGI. This CDR3 comprises 15 residues. Trimming left V 5 bases short and J 1 base short, with 14 bases between. The CDR3 loop is CASSDPRRVQETQYF. The CDR3 DNA is TGTGCCAGCAGTGACCCCCGCAGGGTCCAAGAGACCCAGTACTTC.

This clonotype has more than one count but fewer than ten. The chain joins TRBV6-1 to TRBJ2-1; 8 nucleotides agree with TRBD2. The junction had 14 bases not matched to a gene; V was cut back by 1 base and J by 0 bases. Per germline, CDR1 MNHNS and CDR2 SASEGT. The CDR3 is made up of 20 amino acids. DNA for the CDR3: TGTGCCAGCAGTGAAGTTCCCCTCCAGGCGGGGGGTTTCTCCTACAATGAGCAGTTCTTC. Translation gives CASSEVPLQAGGFSYNEQFF.

This clonotype was recorded at least ten times. The chain employs TRBV12-3 or TRBV12-4 and TRBJ1-4, with 7 bases identical to TRBD1. The CDR3 is 16 residues long. Germline trimming cut 2 bases from V and 2 bases from J; bases unmatched to any gene: 5. The CDR3 coding sequence is TGTGCCAGCAGTTTAAGGGGGCCGAGCACTAATGAAAAACTGTTTTTT. Translating gives CASSLRGPSTNEKLFF.

The V call is TRBV6-1, the J call TRBJ2-5, with 7 bases lining up with TRBD1. From germline, CDR1 is MNHNS and CDR2 SASEGT. CDR3 length: 15 residues. Losses at the gene ends were 2 bases for V and 5 bases for J; bases not matched to a gene: 8. DNA for the CDR3: TGTGCCAGCAGTGAATACAAATTACAGGGGGAGACCCAGTACTTC. Its translation is CASSEYKLQGETQYF.

The genes are TRBV19 and TRBJ2-3; D not resolved. Germline lookup yields CDR1 LNHDA and CDR2 SQIVND (reference sequence). V was cut by 6 bases and J by 2 bases, with 15 bases left in between. The CDR3 runs 15 residues. The CDR3 DNA sequence: TGTGCCAGTAGCCTCGGACGCAGTCTCACAGATACGCAGTATTTT. Translation gives CASSLGRSLTDTQYF.

This clonotype turned up a few times. The chain joins TRBV30 to TRBJ2-3, with D perhaps assigned TRBD1 or TRBD2 (5 bases each). Between the trimmed V and J ends, which lost 5 bases and 4 bases, there was a span of 7 bases. This CDR3 is built from 11 residues. Germline V lookup: CDR1 GTSNPN, CDR2 SVGIG (reference sequence). The CDR3 region has the DNA TGTGCCTGGGGGACCTCAGATACGCAGTATTTT. This encodes CAWGTSDTQYF.

This clonotype occurred once. The chain links TRBV6-1 to TRBJ1-2, with D possibly TRBD1 on 6 matching bases. The V end was cut by 4 bases, the J end by 4 bases, with 10 bases between. From germline, CDR1 is MNHNS and CDR2 SASEGT. The length of the CDR3 is 13 residues. The CDR3 spells CASSARDTYGYTF. CDR3 DNA sequence: TGTGCCAGCAGTGCCCGGGACACCTATGGCTACACCTTC.

This clonotype turned up a few times. This chain connects TRBV12-3 or TRBV12-4 to TRBJ1-1; tentatively, D is TRBD1 (5 bases). This CDR3 is built from 14 residues. Trimming left V 7 bases short and J 0 bases short, with 12 bases between. The CDR3 bases are TGTGCCAGCAAACAGGCCACCGTGAACACTGAAGCTTTCTTT. This translates into CASKQATVNTEAFF.

This clonotype occurred many times. The rearrangement uses TRBV3-1 and TRBJ1-1, with 10 bases that match TRBD1. The CDR3 length is 16 residues. V shed 7 bases, J shed 0 bases, and the junction held 8 bases outside the gene matches. Per germline, CDR1 LGHDT and CDR2 YNNKEL (reference sequence). The CDR3 is CASNPGTGDLNTEAFF. The CDR3 DNA follows: TGTGCCAGCAACCCTGGGACAGGGGACTTGAACACTGAAGCTTTCTTT.

This clonotype was observed a few times. The rearrangement joins TRBV5-6 to TRBJ2-7; 9 bases are a match to TRBD2. V was clipped by 1 base and J by 3 bases; unmatched bases: 5. Germline loops: CDR1 SGHDT, CDR2 YYEEEE. There are 15 residues in the CDR3. The CDR3: CASSLSGGTVYEQYF. The CDR3 region has the DNA TGTGCCAGCAGCTTGAGCGGGGGGACCGTCTACGAGCAGTACTTC.

This clonotype was seen a handful of times. The chain couples TRBV19 to TRBJ1-1; no clear D gene. The CDR3 has 16 amino acids. Trimming took 6 bases from V and 1 from J, leaving 18 bases between them. Germline CDR1 is LNHDA and CDR2 is SQIVND (reference sequence). DNA for the CDR3: TGTGCCAGTAGCGAACTCCGGGTCCGGGGGAACACTGAAGCTTTCTTT. Amino acid sequence: CASSELRVRGNTEAFF.

V gene TRBV6-2 or TRBV6-3 combines with J gene TRBJ2-5; unclear D gene. V dropped 2 bases and J dropped 2 bases, with 3 bases sitting between them. Germline values: CDR1 MNHEY, CDR2 SVGEGT. The CDR3 covers 12 residues. The CDR3: CASSYGQETQYF. The DNA of the CDR3 is TGTGCCAGCAGTTACGGACAAGAGACCCAGTACTTC.

The chain uses TRBV30 and TRBJ2-7; 11 positions match TRBD2. The CDR3 sequence is 12 residues long. V lost 2 bases to trimming and J lost 9 bases; unmatched junction nucleotides: 3. In germline, CDR1 is GTSNPN, CDR2 SVGIG (reference sequence). CDR3 nucleotides: TGTGCCTGGAGTACCGGGACTAGCGGGCAGTACTTC. It is translated as CAWSTGTSGQYF.

The V call is TRBV10-3, the J call TRBJ1-2, with D perhaps TRBD1 (6 bases). This CDR3 is built from 13 residues. The germline V gene has CDR1 ENHRY and CDR2 SYGVKD. Trimming removed 10 bases at V and 5 bases at J, with 17 bases between. The chain's CDR3 is CATRTATSYGYTF. CDR3 sequence (DNA): TGTGCCACCCGGACAGCGACTTCGTATGGCTACACCTTC.

This clonotype was detected only a few times. The CDR3 protein is CASSSLWDSNNEQFF. The CDR3 DNA reads TGTGCCAGCAGCTCCCTTTGGGACAGTAACAATGAGCAGTTCTTC. The chain employs TRBV7-9 and TRBJ2-1, with TRBD1 matching over 7 bases. The germline CDR1 and CDR2 sequences are SEHNR and FQNEAQ (reference sequence). V was clipped by 4 bases and J by 5 bases; unmatched bases: 8. The CDR3 length is 15 residues. Full variable domain (missing parts from reference TRBV7-9 and TRBJ2-1): DTGVSQNPRHKITKRGQNVTFRCDPISEHNRLYWYRQTLGQGPEFLTYFQNEAQLEKSRLLSDRFSAERPKGSFSTLEIQRTEQGDSAMYLCASSSLWDSNNEQFFGPGTRLTVL.

This chain links TRBV15 with TRBJ1-1; 8 bases match TRBD1. The CDR3 extends over 15 amino acids. V shed 5 bases and J 0 bases; nucleotides not matched to a gene: 5. The germline CDR1 and CDR2 sequences are LNHNV and YYDKDF (reference sequence). CDR3 region: CATSGTGGMNTEAFF. As DNA, the CDR3 is TGTGCCACCAGCGGAACAGGGGGTATGAACACTGAAGCTTTCTTT.

This chain connects TRBV6-1 to TRBJ1-1; D might be TRBD1 (6 bases). CDR1 and CDR2 (germline): MNHNS, SASEGT. V shed 7 bases and J shed 7 bases, with 10 bases lying between them. This CDR3 comprises 11 residues. CDR3 in DNA: TGTGCCAGCAAGGGGGGACATGAAGCTTTCTTT. Its translation is CASKGGHEAFF.